Sequencing of this TCR beta chain was carried out in a study of blood T cell repertoires in COVID-19. On the study more broadly: The United States, Italy and Spain provided the acute and convalescent COVID-19 samples. Sample material is recorded as cDNA or gDNA derived from T cells, B-cell-depleted T cells, or PBMCs.

This CDR3 is built from 13 residues. Germline assignment: CDR1 LNHDA and CDR2 SQIVND (reference sequence). Here immunoSEQ multiplex PCR was the method, and the copy in TCRdb shows in-frame clones only, minus some. Counted here are under 100,000 clones, roughly four fifths occurring once; the ten biggest clones make up under 11%. In its sample, this clone was seen a few times. At one of its ends the junction is not consistent with the germline gene, which may arise from a read error. The genes are TRBV19 and TRBJ2-5; no firm D call. Source material: peripheral blood. The receptor comes from a man between 60 and 70 years old with acute or convalescent COVID-19. This chain's CDR3 is CASTSGPRETQYF. The CDR3 DNA is TGTGCGAGTACATCGGGTCCGCGGGAGACCCAGTACTTC.